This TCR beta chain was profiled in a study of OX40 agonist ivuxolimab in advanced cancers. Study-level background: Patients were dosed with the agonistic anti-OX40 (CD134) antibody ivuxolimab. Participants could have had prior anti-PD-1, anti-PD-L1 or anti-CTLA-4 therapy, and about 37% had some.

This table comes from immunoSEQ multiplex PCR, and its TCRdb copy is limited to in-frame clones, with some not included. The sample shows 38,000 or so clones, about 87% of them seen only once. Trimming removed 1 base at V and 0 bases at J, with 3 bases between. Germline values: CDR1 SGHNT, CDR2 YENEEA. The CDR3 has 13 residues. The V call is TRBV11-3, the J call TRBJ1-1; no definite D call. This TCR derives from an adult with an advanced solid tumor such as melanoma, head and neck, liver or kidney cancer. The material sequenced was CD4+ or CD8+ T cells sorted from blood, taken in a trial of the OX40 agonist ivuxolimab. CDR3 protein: CASSLGLNTEAFF. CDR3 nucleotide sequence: TGTGCCAGCAGCTTAGGACTGAACACTGAAGCTTTCTTT.